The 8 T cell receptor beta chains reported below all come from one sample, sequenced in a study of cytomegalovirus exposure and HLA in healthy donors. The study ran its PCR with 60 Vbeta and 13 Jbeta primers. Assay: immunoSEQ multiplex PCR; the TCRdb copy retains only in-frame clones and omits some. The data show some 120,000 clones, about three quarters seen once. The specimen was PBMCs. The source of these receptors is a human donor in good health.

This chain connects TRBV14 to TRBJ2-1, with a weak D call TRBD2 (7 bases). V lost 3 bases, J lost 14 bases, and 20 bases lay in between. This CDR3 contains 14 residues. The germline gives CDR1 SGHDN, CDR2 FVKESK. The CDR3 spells CASSQLGAAGSEFF. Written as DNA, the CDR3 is TGTGCCAGCAGCCAGCTGGGGGCAGCGGGGTCGGAGTTCTTC.

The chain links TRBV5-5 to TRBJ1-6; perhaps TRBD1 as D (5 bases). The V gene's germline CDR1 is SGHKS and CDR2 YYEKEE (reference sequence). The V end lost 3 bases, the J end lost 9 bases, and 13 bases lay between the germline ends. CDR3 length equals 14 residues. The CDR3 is CASSSQGGLSPLHF. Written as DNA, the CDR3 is TGTGCCAGCAGCTCCCAGGGAGGGCTTTCACCCCTCCACTTT. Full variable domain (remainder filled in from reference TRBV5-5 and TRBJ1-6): DAGVTQSPTHLIKTRGQQVTLRCSPISGHKSVSWYQQVLGQGPQFIFQYYEKEERGRGNFPDRFSARQFPNYSSELNVNALLLGDSALYLCASSSQGGLSPLHFGNGTRLTVT.

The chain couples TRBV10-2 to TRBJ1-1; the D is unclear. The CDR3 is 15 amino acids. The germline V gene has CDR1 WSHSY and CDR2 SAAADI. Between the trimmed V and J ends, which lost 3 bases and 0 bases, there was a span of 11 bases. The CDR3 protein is CASSDGGLMNTEAFF. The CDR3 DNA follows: TGCGCCAGCAGTGACGGCGGTCTAATGAACACTGAAGCTTTCTTT.

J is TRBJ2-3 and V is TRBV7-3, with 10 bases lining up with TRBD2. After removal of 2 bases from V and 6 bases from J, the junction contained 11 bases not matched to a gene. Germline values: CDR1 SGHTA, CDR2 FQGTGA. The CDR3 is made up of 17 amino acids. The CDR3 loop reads CASSLGSGGARGDTQYF. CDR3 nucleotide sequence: TGTGCCAGCAGCTTAGGCAGCGGGGGGGCTAGGGGGGATACGCAGTATTTT.

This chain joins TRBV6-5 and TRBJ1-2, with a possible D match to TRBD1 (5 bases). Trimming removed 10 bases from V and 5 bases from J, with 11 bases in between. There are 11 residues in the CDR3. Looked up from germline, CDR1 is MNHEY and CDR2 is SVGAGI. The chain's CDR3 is CATGGGYGYTF. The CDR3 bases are TGTGCCACCGGGGGAGGGTATGGCTACACCTTC.

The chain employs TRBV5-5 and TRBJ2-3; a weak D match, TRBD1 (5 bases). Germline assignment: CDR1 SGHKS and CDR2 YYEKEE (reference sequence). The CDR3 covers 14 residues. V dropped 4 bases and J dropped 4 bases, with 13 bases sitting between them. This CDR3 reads CASSPLTTADTQYF. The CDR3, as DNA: TGTGCCAGCAGCCCTTTAACGACAGCAGATACGCAGTATTTT.

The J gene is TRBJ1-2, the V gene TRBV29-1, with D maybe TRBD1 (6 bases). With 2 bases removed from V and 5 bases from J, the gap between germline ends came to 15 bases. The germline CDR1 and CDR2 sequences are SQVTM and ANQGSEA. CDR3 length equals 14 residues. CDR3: CSVELYSTGYGYTF. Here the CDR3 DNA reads TGCAGCGTTGAATTGTACTCGACAGGTTATGGCTACACCTTC.

Here the CDR3 reads CASSPITDYNSPLHF. CDR3 DNA: TGTGCCAGCAGCCCCATTACAGACTATAATTCACCCCTCCACTTT. The chain is built from TRBV7-6 and TRBJ1-6, with D unclear. The CDR3 is made up of 15 amino acids. CDR1 and CDR2 from the germline V gene are SGHVS and FNYEAQ. The germline V and J ends were trimmed by 5 bases and 3 bases, with 11 bases remaining between them.